The 30 T cell receptor beta chains below come from one sample, sequenced in a study of T cell repertoires in cytomegalovirus infection. For these receptors, no antigen is known. From the reads, TCRdb called clonotypes with MiXCR, one entry per CDR3 protein. The sample carries 200,000 to 250,000 distinct CDR3 sequences, around two fifths recorded once. The sequenced sample was CD8+ T cells from cultured PBMCs, obtained from culture after CMV antigen stimulation. Source of these receptors: a human donor in good health (CMV status not recorded). Some clones in this sample may be carry-over from other donors' samples.

This clonotype was seen a few times. The chain is built from TRBV12-3 or TRBV12-4 and TRBJ2-1; perhaps D is TRBD1 or TRBD2 (5 bases each). This CDR3 region has 16 residues. Deletions cut 10 bases from V and 1 base from J, with 20 bases between. CDR3 sequence: CATSFDSSASYNEQFF. The CDR3 coding sequence is TGTGCCACCTCCTTTGACAGTAGCGCGTCCTACAATGAGCAGTTCTTC.

The chain recombines TRBV19 with TRBJ2-1; 7 nucleotides line up with TRBD2. The CDR3 spans 15 residues. The ends lost 0 bases at V and 7 bases at J; junction bases unmatched: 6. Germline V gives CDR1 LNHDA, CDR2 SQIVND (reference sequence). For the CDR3, the DNA is TGTGCCAGTAGTATAGAAGGGAGGGCCAAAAATGAGCAGTTCTTC. Protein product: CASSIEGRAKNEQFF.

The J gene is TRBJ2-3, the V gene TRBV5-5, with 9 bases that match TRBD1. CDR3 length equals 15 residues. From germline, CDR1 is SGHKS and CDR2 YYEKEE (reference sequence). V shed 5 bases, J shed 1 base, and the junction held 5 bases outside the gene matches. CDR3 in amino acids: CASSPQGAGTDTQYF. The CDR3 DNA sequence: TGTGCCAGCAGTCCACAGGGGGCCGGCACAGATACGCAGTATTTT.

This clonotype was seen a handful of times. The CDR3 bases are TGTGCCAGCAGTGACCAGGCGGGAGGACTATACAATGAGCAGTTCTTC. It is translated as CASSDQAGGLYNEQFF. This chain joins TRBV25-1 and TRBJ2-1; the match to TRBD2 covers 8 bases. The CDR3 covers 16 residues. The V and J ends lost 3 bases and 4 bases, in that order; junction bases with no gene match: 8. CDR1 MGHDK and CDR2 SYGVNS come from the germline V gene.

This chain connects TRBV15 to TRBJ2-1; possibly TRBD2 for D (5 bases). V lost 0 bases to trimming and J lost 3 bases, with 12 bases between them. Germline V gene data show CDR1 as LNHNV and CDR2 as YYDKDF (reference sequence). The CDR3 runs to 16 residues. CDR3 loop: CATSRERSGRYNEQFF. The CDR3 nucleotides are TGTGCCACCAGCAGAGAGCGGAGCGGCCGCTACAATGAGCAGTTCTTC.

This clonotype has only a few counts. The chain has TRBV11-2 and TRBJ2-5; TRBD1 matches at 11 bases. Germline CDR1 and CDR2: SGHAT and FQNNGV. The CDR3 is 17 residues long. The trim removed 2 bases at V and 5 bases at J, leaving 10 bases unmatched. CDR3 nucleotide sequence: TGTGCCAGCAGCTTACCCAGGACAGGGGGCGCGTCGGAGACCCAGTACTTC. It codes for CASSLPRTGGASETQYF.

The chain employs TRBV2 and TRBJ2-2, with TRBD2 matching 7 bases. This CDR3 has 14 amino acids. V trimming: 3 bases; J trimming: 7 bases; junction bases outside the gene matches: 5. Per the germline V gene, CDR1 is SNHLY and CDR2 is FYNNEI. CDR3 protein: CASSDGTSVGELFF. The CDR3, as DNA: TGTGCCAGCAGTGATGGAACTAGCGTCGGGGAGCTGTTTTTT.

This chain joins TRBV6-5 and TRBJ1-5; D gene uncertain. Germline-derived CDR1 and CDR2 are MNHEY and SVGAGI. The ends were cut back, 8 bases at V and 6 bases at J, with 2 bases in the middle. The CDR3 covers 9 residues. The CDR3, as DNA: TGTGCCAGCGGTCAGCCCCAGCATTTT. It encodes CASGQPQHF.

This clonotype showed up just a few times. The V call is TRBV7-4, the J call TRBJ2-1, with TRBD1 identical over 9 bases. The ends lost 5 bases at V and 9 bases at J; junction bases unmatched: 11. Germline values: CDR1 SGHVT, CDR2 SQSDAQ. The CDR3 runs 15 residues. CDR3 residues: CASSPEETGGGEQFF. The CDR3, as DNA: TGTGCCAGCAGCCCTGAAGAAACAGGGGGCGGTGAGCAGTTCTTC.

This clonotype was recorded a few times. The V gene is TRBV20-1, the J gene TRBJ2-1, with TRBD2 identical over 11 bases. The V gene end was trimmed by 6 bases and the J gene end by 0 bases; junction bases not matched to a gene: 13. This CDR3 has 18 amino acids. Germline CDR1 is DFQATT and CDR2 is SNEGSKA (reference sequence). CDR3 bases: TGCAGTGCCACCCCGGGGCTAGCGGGAGGACACTCCTACAATGAGCAGTTCTTC. Amino acid sequence: CSATPGLAGGHSYNEQFF.

The chain employs TRBV2 and TRBJ2-1, with TRBD2 identical over 15 bases. Germline V gives CDR1 SNHLY, CDR2 FYNNEI. With V trimmed by 8 bases and J by 5 bases, 13 bases remained unmatched. This CDR3 contains 18 residues. The CDR3 spells CASWTSGGAKGSNNEQFF. The DNA for the CDR3 is TGTGCCAGCTGGACTAGCGGGGGGGCCAAGGGTTCAAACAATGAGCAGTTCTTC.

This chain connects TRBV7-9 to TRBJ1-2; TRBD1 might be the D (5 bases). Germline loops: CDR1 SEHNR, CDR2 FQNEAQ (reference sequence). Trimming left V 5 bases short and J 5 bases short, with 15 bases between. CDR3 length: 14 residues. As DNA, the CDR3 is TGTGCCAGCAGCGAGACGACAGAAGGGTATGGCTACACCTTC. Translation: CASSETTEGYGYTF.

The rearrangement uses TRBV6-1 and TRBJ1-3; D ambiguous. Germline CDR1 is MNHNS and CDR2 is SASEGT. V lost 3 bases and J 11 bases, leaving 8 bases between the germline ends. The CDR3 loop spans 11 amino acids. CDR3 DNA: TGTGCCAGCAGTGAGGTAGCCTCCATATATTTT. Protein product: CASSEVASIYF.

The J gene is TRBJ1-1, the V gene TRBV7-4; unclear D gene. V lost 1 base, J lost 5 bases, and 11 bases lay in between. Per germline, CDR1 SGHVT and CDR2 SQSDAQ. CDR3 size: 14 residues. CDR3 loop: CASSLDIGKTEAFF. The CDR3 region has the DNA TGTGCCAGCAGCTTAGATATAGGGAAGACTGAAGCTTTCTTT. The full variable domain, its missing parts supplied by reference TRBV7-4 and TRBJ1-1, is GAGVSQSPRYKVAKRGRDVALRCDSISGHVTLYWYRQTLGQGSEVLTYSQSDAQRDKSGRPSGRFSAERPERSVSTLKIQRTEQGDSAVYLCASSLDIGKTEAFFGQGTRLTVV.

This clonotype was counted many times. The genes are TRBV12-3 or TRBV12-4 and TRBJ1-2; D call uncertain. Trimming took off 8 bases at V and 0 bases at J, with 10 bases between the two ends. This CDR3 region has 13 residues. CDR3 bases: TGTGCCAGCGGGGTGGGCCCTAACTATGGCTACACCTTC. It specifies CASGVGPNYGYTF.

V usage is TRBV7-9 and J usage is TRBJ2-5; 8 bases map to TRBD2. Germline-derived CDR1 and CDR2 are SEHNR and FQNEAQ (reference sequence). With 6 bases clipped from V and 1 base from J, the junction kept 13 bases outside the gene matches. This CDR3 comprises 17 residues. This CDR3 is CASSPGLANPLQETQYF. CDR3 sequence (DNA): TGTGCCAGCAGTCCAGGACTAGCTAACCCTCTCCAAGAGACCCAGTACTTC.

The chain is built from TRBV5-4 and TRBJ2-7; the D gene could be TRBD1 or TRBD2 (6 bases each). CDR3 length: 15 amino acids. V was shortened by 3 bases and J by 2 bases, with 15 bases between the two germline ends. CDR1 SGHNT and CDR2 YYREEE come from the germline V gene (reference sequence). The CDR3 DNA reads as TGTGCCAGCAGCTCAGTGGGGGGCGTTGCCTACGAGCAGTACTTC. Amino acids: CASSSVGGVAYEQYF.

This clonotype was seen at least ten times. The CDR3 spells CASSDPDSSGNTIYF. As DNA, the CDR3 is TGTGCCAGCAGCGACCCGGACAGCTCTGGAAACACCATATATTTT. The chain couples TRBV7-9 to TRBJ1-3; perhaps TRBD1 as D (6 bases). CDR3 length: 15 amino acids. CDR1 SEHNR and CDR2 FQNEAQ come from the germline V gene (reference sequence). V lost 5 bases and J lost 0, with 11 bases in between.

CDR3 DNA: TGTGCCAGCGGGGTAAATACGCAGTATTTT. Protein: CASGVNTQYF. The chain employs TRBV28 and TRBJ2-3; D gene uncertain. The V end lost 8 bases, the J end lost 7 bases, and 7 bases lay between the germline ends. CDR3 length: 10 residues. Germline V lookup: CDR1 MDHEN, CDR2 SYDVKM.

The chain carries TRBV5-5 and TRBJ2-1; D uncertain. This CDR3 is built from 16 residues. V was clipped by 4 bases and J by 0 bases, with 14 bases between them. In germline, CDR1 is SGHKS, CDR2 YYEKEE (reference sequence). CDR3 loop: CASSPDPISSYNEQFF. The CDR3 bases are TGTGCCAGCAGCCCCGACCCAATCAGCTCCTACAATGAGCAGTTCTTC.

This chain joins TRBV4-1 and TRBJ1-2, with D perhaps matching TRBD1 (6 bases). The germline V and J ends were trimmed by 3 bases and 2 bases, with 10 bases remaining between them. Germline V CDR1 and CDR2: MGHRA, YSYEKL. This CDR3 is built from 14 residues. CDR3 sequence: CASSQQTGNYGYTF. CDR3 DNA: TGCGCCAGCAGCCAGCAGACAGGAAACTATGGCTACACCTTC.

The chain uses TRBV12-3 or TRBV12-4 and TRBJ2-7; 13 bases are shared with TRBD2. This CDR3 is built from 15 residues. Trimming removed 7 bases from V and 2 bases from J; junction bases left unmatched: 5. The CDR3 here is CASTRTSGGPYEQYF. The CDR3 DNA follows: TGTGCCAGCACCAGGACTAGCGGGGGTCCCTACGAGCAGTACTTC.

The chain employs TRBV12-3 or TRBV12-4 and TRBJ1-5; no clear D gene. This CDR3 has 13 residues. V lost 5 bases and J lost 4, with 9 bases in between. The CDR3 coding sequence is TGTGCCAGCAGTAAGGACTGGAATCAGCCCCAGCATTTT. This encodes CASSKDWNQPQHF.

About this clonotype: At one boundary the junction diverges from the germline segment, which might be a read error. The V gene is TRBV5-3, the J gene TRBJ1-3; no clear D gene. TRBV5-3 is sorted into the ORF group, with uncertain function. The length of the CDR3 is 15 residues. The CDR3 nucleotides read TGTGCCAGCAGCTTGAACAAAATGACTGGAAACACCATATATTTT. Residues: CASSLNKMTGNTIYF.

This chain connects TRBV27 to TRBJ1-4; possible D gene TRBD1, 6 bases. CDR3 size: 14 residues. V was trimmed by 6 bases and J by 5 bases, leaving 13 bases between them. Germline CDR1 MNHEY, CDR2 SMNVEV (reference sequence). The DNA of the CDR3 is TGTGCCAGCAGACCGGGAAGGGGGAATGAAAAACTGTTTTTT. It specifies CASRPGRGNEKLFF.

This clonotype showed up just a few times. The CDR3 nucleotides read TGTGCCAGCAGCGACAGGGATTCGGATACGCAGTATTTT. Protein product: CASSDRDSDTQYF. The chain combines TRBV28 with TRBJ2-3; 7 nucleotides match TRBD1. The CDR3 covers 13 residues. CDR1 is MDHEN and CDR2 is SYDVKM in the germline V gene. Unmatched junction bases numbered 6, after V lost 6 bases and J lost 6 bases.

This clonotype has just a few counts. The rearrangement joins TRBV7-9 to TRBJ1-1; 7 nucleotides line up with TRBD1. The junction had 5 bases not matched to a gene; V was cut back by 0 bases and J by 1 base. The V gene's germline CDR1 is SEHNR and CDR2 FQNEAQ (reference sequence). This CDR3 is 16 amino acids long. The CDR3 bases are TGTGCCAGCAGCTTAGCACCGACAGGGCCGAACACTGAAGCTTTCTTT. This codes for CASSLAPTGPNTEAFF.

V is TRBV10-2 and J is TRBJ1-1; D unresolved. Deletions cut 2 bases from V and 2 bases from J, with 18 bases between. CDR3 length: 17 amino acids. Germline loops: CDR1 WSHSY, CDR2 SAAADI. The CDR3 loop reads CASSEGPSGLLNTEAFF. The CDR3 coding sequence is TGCGCCAGCAGTGAGGGGCCTTCCGGTCTCCTAAACACTGAAGCTTTCTTT.

This clonotype was observed a few times. The V and J genes are TRBV28 and TRBJ2-7; D remains unclear. The CDR3 sequence is 13 residues long. With 4 bases removed from V and 0 bases from J, the gap between germline ends came to 7 bases. Looked up from germline, CDR1 is MDHEN and CDR2 is SYDVKM. This chain's CDR3 is CASSYPYSYEQYF. DNA of the CDR3: TGTGCCAGCAGTTACCCGTACTCCTACGAGCAGTACTTC.

This clonotype was seen at least ten times. The V gene is TRBV7-2, the J gene TRBJ2-3, with a weak D call TRBD1 (6 bases). This CDR3 is built from 18 residues. Trimming removed 3 bases from V and 3 bases from J, with 22 bases in between. The germline gives CDR1 SGHTA, CDR2 FQGNSA. The CDR3 region is CASSLSFRGKTPTDTQYF. The DNA for the CDR3 is TGTGCCAGCAGCTTGTCTTTCAGGGGAAAGACACCTACAGATACGCAGTATTTT. The variable domain in full, completed from reference TRBV7-2 and TRBJ2-3, reads GAGVSQSPSNKVTEKGKDVELRCDPISGHTALYWYRQSLGQGLEFLIYFQGNSAPDKSGLPSDRFSAERTGGSVSTLTIQRTQQEDSAVYLCASSLSFRGKTPTDTQYFGPGTRLTVL.